This note documents a single T cell receptor beta chain sequence. The sample is drawn from a study of shared clonotypes between healthy human individuals. Sequenced by immunoSEQ multiplex PCR; TCRdb stores in-frame clones only, minus some. The top ten hold 34% of the sample, which has 600,000 to 750,000 clones, roughly 91% seen once. Germline V CDR1 and CDR2: SGHRS, YFSETQ. Trimming took off 1 base at V and 9 bases at J, with 20 bases between the two ends. The CDR3 is made up of 17 amino acids. Sequences were obtained from memory CD8+ T cells from PBMCs. The subset here: CD45RO+ cells pooled with CCR7-negative TemRA cells. The chain carries TRBV5-1 and TRBJ1-6, with a possible D match to TRBD1 (6 bases). This TCR was recovered from a man younger than 35 in good health. Some clones in this sample may be carry-over from other donors' samples. Here the CDR3 reads CASSLPGTFLSGSPLHF. CDR3 bases: TGCGCCAGCAGCTTGCCCGGGACATTCCTCTCTGGTTCACCCCTCCACTTT.